The rows below give T cell receptor beta chains drawn from one sample of a study of cytomegalovirus exposure and HLA in healthy donors. The table came from immunoSEQ multiplex PCR; TCRdb's copy has only in-frame clones and leaves some out. Of about 150,000 clones listed, 65% to 70% are singletons. The sample taken for sequencing was PBMCs. All receptors come from a man aged 25-45 years in good health and CMV-seropositive. CDR3s include the opening cysteine and the closing phenylalanine or tryptophan. The D gene is left open where the match is weak. Clone size is given for some rows only: seen once, a few or many times, or a class if the clone is expanded.

length: 13; V: TRBV29-1; D: NA; J: TRBJ2-7; size: NA; CDR3: CSVSLDWSYEQYF; DNA: TGCAGCGTTAGCCTCGACTGGTCCTACGAGCAGTACTTC
length: 14; V: TRBV30; D: TRBD1; J: TRBJ1-5; size: once; CDR3: CAWSVPQGNGPQHF; DNA: TGTGCCTGGAGTGTACCACAGGGGAATGGGCCCCAGCATTTT
length: 15; V: TRBV4-2; D: NA; J: TRBJ2-5; size: NA; CDR3: CASSQETDSQETQYF; DNA: TGTGCCAGCAGCCAAGAAACCGACAGCCAAGAGACCCAGTACTTC
length: 13; V: TRBV5-1; D: NA; J: TRBJ2-7; size: NA; CDR3: CASSRETGYEQYF; DNA: TGCGCCAGCAGCCGGGAGACGGGCTACGAGCAGTACTTC
length: 16; V: TRBV11-3; D: NA; J: TRBJ2-1; size: few; CDR3: CASSLGGAGVYNEQFF; DNA: TGTGCCAGCAGCTTAGGCGGTGCGGGTGTCTACAATGAGCAGTTCTTC
length: 11; V: TRBV10-3; D: NA; J: TRBJ2-5; size: NA; CDR3: CATTGGETQYF; DNA: TGTGCCACGACCGGGGGTGAGACCCAGTACTTC
length: 16; V: TRBV4-2; D: NA; J: TRBJ2-5; size: NA; CDR3: CASSQGEGPVEETQYF; DNA: TGTGCCAGCAGCCAAGGTGAGGGTCCAGTCGAAGAGACCCAGTACTTC
length: 13; V: TRBV5-4; D: NA; J: TRBJ1-2; size: few; CDR3: CASSPGEDYGYTF; DNA: TGTGCCAGCAGCCCGGGGGAAGACTATGGCTACACCTTC
length: 11; V: TRBV2; D: NA; J: TRBJ2-5; size: few; CDR3: CATQGGETQYF; DNA: TGTGCCACCCAAGGGGGAGAGACCCAGTACTTC
length: 13; V: TRBV19; D: NA; J: TRBJ2-2; size: few; CDR3: CASSSPNGGELFF; DNA: TGTGCCAGTAGCTCACCAAACGGCGGGGAGCTGTTTTTT
length: 17; V: TRBV2; D: TRBD2; J: TRBJ2-7; size: NA; CDR3: CASSEYSGLAATYEQYF; DNA: TGTGCCAGCAGTGAGTATTCTGGACTAGCAGCAACCTACGAGCAGTACTTC
length: 11; V: TRBV19; D: NA; J: TRBJ2-2; size: NA; CDR3: CASQNRGELFF; DNA: TGTGCCAGCCAAAACAGGGGGGAGCTGTTTTTT
length: 17; V: TRBV9; D: TRBD1; J: TRBJ2-1; size: NA; CDR3: CASSERQGDQSYNEQFF; DNA: TGTGCCAGCAGCGAAAGACAGGGCGATCAATCCTACAATGAGCAGTTCTTC
length: 18; V: TRBV21-1; D: NA; J: TRBJ2-3; size: NA; CDR3: CASSTTNTELKNTDTQYF; DNA: TGTGCCAGCAGCACGACTAACACAGAACTTAAAAACACAGATACGCAGTATTTT
length: 14; V: TRBV5-1; D: TRBD1; J: TRBJ2-7; size: NA; CDR3: CASSRDSSPYEQYF; DNA: TGCGCCAGCAGTCGGGACAGTAGTCCCTACGAGCAGTACTTC
length: 14; V: TRBV28; D: TRBD1; J: TRBJ1-5; size: NA; CDR3: CAIGTGGTYQPQHF; DNA: TGTGCCATCGGGACAGGGGGGACTTATCAGCCCCAGCATTTT
length: 13; V: TRBV5-6; D: NA; J: TRBJ1-1; size: few; CDR3: CASSWAGSTEAFF; DNA: TGTGCCAGCAGCTGGGCAGGATCGACTGAAGCTTTCTTT
length: 14; V: TRBV5-1; D: TRBD1; J: TRBJ1-2; size: NA; CDR3: CASSLDGTGNGYTF; DNA: TGCGCCAGCAGCTTGGATGGGACAGGGAATGGCTACACCTTC
length: 11; V: TRBV29-1; D: NA; J: TRBJ2-7; size: once; CDR3: CSALDSYEQYF; DNA: TGCAGCGCTCTAGACAGCTACGAGCAGTACTTC
length: 14; V: TRBV7-9; D: NA; J: TRBJ1-4; size: NA; CDR3: CASSLASGVRKLFF; DNA: TGTGCCAGCAGCTTAGCGAGCGGGGTGAGAAAACTGTTTTTT
length: 15; V: TRBV7-9; D: NA; J: TRBJ1-2; size: NA; CDR3: CSSSSFRVINYGYTF; DNA: TGTTCCAGCAGCTCTTTCAGGGTGATTAACTATGGCTACACCTTC
length: 17; V: TRBV7-9; D: TRBD2; J: TRBJ2-3; size: NA; CDR3: CASSYGRDSQSTDTQYF; DNA: TGTGCCAGCAGCTACGGGAGGGACTCCCAAAGCACAGATACGCAGTATTTT
length: 17; V: TRBV7-9; D: NA; J: TRBJ2-6; size: NA; CDR3: CASSLVMDYSGANVLTF; DNA: TGTGCCAGCAGCTTAGTAATGGACTACTCTGGGGCCAACGTCCTGACTTTC
length: 15; V: TRBV7-3; D: NA; J: TRBJ1-1; size: NA; CDR3: CASSLMAGVPTEAFF; DNA: TGTGCCAGCAGCTTAATGGCCGGGGTACCCACTGAAGCTTTCTTT
length: 15; V: TRBV19; D: NA; J: TRBJ2-1; size: NA; CDR3: CASRLDGLSYNEQFF; DNA: TGTGCCAGCCGCTTAGATGGACTCTCCTACAATGAGCAGTTCTTC
length: 19; V: TRBV30; D: TRBD1; J: TRBJ1-1; size: few; CDR3: CAWSSPRDRGINMNTEAFF; DNA: TGTGCCTGGAGTTCCCCCCGGGACAGGGGGATTAACATGAACACTGAAGCTTTCTTT
length: 13; V: TRBV6-1; D: TRBD1; J: TRBJ2-7; size: NA; CDR3: CASRPGQGYEQYF; DNA: TGTGCCAGCAGACCCGGACAGGGCTACGAGCAGTACTTC
length: 15; V: TRBV5-4; D: TRBD2; J: TRBJ2-7; size: once; CDR3: CASSLDASGTYEQYF; DNA: TGTGCCAGCAGCTTGGACGCTAGCGGAACCTACGAGCAGTACTTC
length: 19; V: TRBV7-8; D: TRBD1; J: TRBJ1-3; size: NA; CDR3: CASSRFLPRDRGNGNTIYF; DNA: TGTGCCAGCAGCCGTTTCCTTCCCCGGGACAGGGGAAACGGAAACACCATATATTTT
length: 16; V: TRBV6-5; D: NA; J: TRBJ2-7; size: NA; CDR3: CASSYVVLDLSYEQYF; DNA: TGTGCCAGCAGTTACGTGGTCCTAGACCTCTCCTACGAGCAGTACTTC
length: 13; V: TRBV10-3; D: NA; J: TRBJ2-5; size: NA; CDR3: CAISTDRQETQYF; DNA: TGTGCCATCAGTACTGACAGGCAGGAGACCCAGTACTTC
length: 15; V: TRBV5-4; D: TRBD2; J: TRBJ2-7; size: NA; CDR3: CASSYGTSGSYEQYF; DNA: TGTGCCAGCAGTTACGGGACTAGCGGGTCTTACGAGCAGTACTTC
length: 16; V: TRBV7-2; D: TRBD1; J: TRBJ2-3; size: NA; CDR3: CASSLRLRQGADTQYF; DNA: TGTGCCAGCAGCTTAAGGCTGAGACAGGGGGCAGATACGCAGTATTTT
length: 18; V: TRBV27; D: TRBD2; J: TRBJ2-2; size: NA; CDR3: CASSLGVGLVKNTGELFF; DNA: TGTGCCAGCAGTTTAGGGGTGGGACTAGTTAAGAACACCGGGGAGCTGTTTTTT
length: 16; V: TRBV30; D: TRBD1; J: TRBJ1-2; size: NA; CDR3: CAWSVGQGPYNYGYTF; DNA: TGTGCCTGGAGTGTGGGACAGGGACCGTATAACTATGGCTACACCTTC
length: 13; V: TRBV6-6; D: NA; J: TRBJ1-1; size: few; CDR3: CASSTQGDTEAFF; DNA: TGTGCCAGCAGCACACAGGGCGACACTGAAGCTTTCTTT
length: 14; V: TRBV6-1; D: NA; J: TRBJ2-1; size: NA; CDR3: CASSVRGLHNEQFF; DNA: TGTGCCAGCAGTGTGAGGGGACTCCACAATGAGCAGTTCTTC
length: 16; V: TRBV4-1; D: NA; J: TRBJ2-1; size: NA; CDR3: CASSQGASGAYNEQFF; DNA: TGCGCCAGCAGCCAAGGAGCGTCCGGCGCCTACAATGAGCAGTTCTTC
length: 14; V: TRBV29-1; D: TRBD1; J: TRBJ2-2; size: NA; CDR3: CSVVGQGDTGELFF; DNA: TGCAGCGTTGTAGGACAGGGGGACACCGGGGAGCTGTTTTTT
length: 16; V: TRBV25-1; D: NA; J: TRBJ2-1; size: NA; CDR3: CASSGRDWSSYNEQFF; DNA: TGTGCCAGCAGTGGAAGGGACTGGAGCTCCTACAATGAGCAGTTCTTC
length: 15; V: TRBV15; D: NA; J: TRBJ1-2; size: NA; CDR3: CATSRLVDSVYGYTF; DNA: TGTGCCACCAGCAGACTCGTCGATTCGGTCTATGGCTACACCTTC
length: 15; V: TRBV5-1; D: NA; J: TRBJ2-5; size: NA; CDR3: CASSLFSGLRETQYF; DNA: TGCGCCAGCAGCTTGTTTTCGGGGTTGAGGGAGACCCAGTACTTC
length: 15; V: TRBV5-8; D: TRBD1; J: TRBJ2-7; size: few; CDR3: CASSPGQGTFYEQYF; DNA: TGTGCCAGCAGCCCAGGACAGGGGACTTTCTACGAGCAGTACTTC
length: 14; V: TRBV30; D: TRBD1; J: TRBJ1-2; size: NA; CDR3: CAWSMTGTNYGYTF; DNA: TGTGCCTGGAGTATGACAGGGACAAACTATGGCTACACCTTC
length: 14; V: TRBV27; D: TRBD1; J: TRBJ2-7; size: NA; CDR3: CASQVRGQGNEQYF; DNA: TGTGCCAGCCAAGTTCGGGGACAGGGGAACGAGCAGTACTTC
length: 17; V: TRBV28; D: TRBD2; J: TRBJ2-1; size: NA; CDR3: CASGAGRAGAPENEQFF; DNA: TGTGCCAGCGGGGCTGGTCGGGCGGGAGCTCCAGAGAATGAGCAGTTCTTC
length: 17; V: TRBV9; D: TRBD1; J: TRBJ2-7; size: NA; CDR3: CASSVAGGGTGVYEQYF; DNA: TGTGCCAGCAGCGTAGCCGGGGGGGGGACAGGGGTCTACGAGCAGTACTTC
length: 14; V: TRBV30; D: TRBD2; J: TRBJ2-3; size: NA; CDR3: CAWGLAGGSDTQYF; DNA: TGTGCCTGGGGACTAGCGGGAGGCTCAGATACGCAGTATTTT
length: 15; V: TRBV11-2; D: TRBD1; J: TRBJ1-5; size: NA; CDR3: CASSLEDRGNQPQHF; DNA: TGTGCCAGCAGCTTAGAAGACAGGGGCAATCAGCCCCAGCATTTT
length: 15; V: TRBV10-3; D: NA; J: TRBJ2-7; size: once; CDR3: CAISEARASSYEQYF; DNA: TGTGCCATCAGTGAGGCGCGCGCGAGCTCCTACGAGCAGTACTTC
length: 13; V: TRBV6-5; D: NA; J: TRBJ2-1; size: few; CDR3: CASSRPPEAEQFF; DNA: TGTGCCAGCAGTCGCCCCCCGGAGGCTGAGCAGTTCTTC
length: 16; V: TRBV19; D: NA; J: TRBJ1-5; size: NA; CDR3: CASSSFYRESNQPQHF; DNA: TGTGCCAGTAGTTCCTTCTACAGGGAGAGCAATCAGCCCCAGCATTTT
length: 14; V: TRBV7-9; D: NA; J: TRBJ1-4; size: NA; CDR3: CASSLGVGEEKLFF; DNA: TGTGCCAGCAGCTTAGGGGTAGGGGAAGAAAAACTGTTTTTT
length: 13; V: TRBV6-5; D: NA; J: TRBJ2-5; size: NA; CDR3: CASKVPGQETQYF; DNA: TGTGCCAGCAAAGTTCCAGGGCAAGAGACCCAGTACTTC
length: 13; V: TRBV18; D: TRBD2; J: TRBJ2-7; size: once; CDR3: CASSPGLAEEQYF; DNA: TGTGCCAGCTCACCGGGACTAGCGGAAGAGCAGTACTTC
length: 13; V: TRBV27; D: NA; J: TRBJ2-5; size: once; CDR3: CASSSPLEETQYF; DNA: TGTGCCAGCAGTTCCCCTCTAGAAGAGACCCAGTACTTC